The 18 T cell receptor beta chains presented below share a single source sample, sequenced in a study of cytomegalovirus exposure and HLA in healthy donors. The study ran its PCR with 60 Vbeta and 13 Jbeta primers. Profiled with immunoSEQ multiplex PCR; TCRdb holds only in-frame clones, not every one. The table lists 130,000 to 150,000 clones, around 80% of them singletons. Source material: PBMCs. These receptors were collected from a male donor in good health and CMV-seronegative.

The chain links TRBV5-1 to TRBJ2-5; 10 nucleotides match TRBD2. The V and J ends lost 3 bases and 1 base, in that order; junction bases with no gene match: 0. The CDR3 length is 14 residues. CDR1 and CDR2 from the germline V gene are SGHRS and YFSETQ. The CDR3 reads CASSWTSGQETQYF. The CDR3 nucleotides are TGCGCCAGCAGCTGGACTAGCGGCCAAGAGACCCAGTACTTC.

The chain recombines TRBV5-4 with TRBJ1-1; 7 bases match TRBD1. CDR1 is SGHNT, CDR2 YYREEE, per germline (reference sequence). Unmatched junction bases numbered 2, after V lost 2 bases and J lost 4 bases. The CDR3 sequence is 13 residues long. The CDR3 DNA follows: TGTGCCAGCAGCTTCGCAGGGGGCACTGAAGCTTTCTTT. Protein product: CASSFAGGTEAFF.

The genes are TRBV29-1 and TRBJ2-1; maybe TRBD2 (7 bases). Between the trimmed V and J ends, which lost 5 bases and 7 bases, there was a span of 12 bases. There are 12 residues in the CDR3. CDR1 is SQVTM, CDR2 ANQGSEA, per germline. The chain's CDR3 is CSVSEGGNEQFF. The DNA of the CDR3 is TGCAGCGTTTCCGAGGGGGGGAATGAGCAGTTCTTC.

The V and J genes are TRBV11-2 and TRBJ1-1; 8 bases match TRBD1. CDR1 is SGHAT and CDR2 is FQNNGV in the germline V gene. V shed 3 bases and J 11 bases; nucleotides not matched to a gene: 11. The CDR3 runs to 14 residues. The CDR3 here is CASSFFGATGVAFF. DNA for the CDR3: TGTGCCAGCAGCTTTTTCGGGGCGACAGGGGTGGCTTTCTTT.

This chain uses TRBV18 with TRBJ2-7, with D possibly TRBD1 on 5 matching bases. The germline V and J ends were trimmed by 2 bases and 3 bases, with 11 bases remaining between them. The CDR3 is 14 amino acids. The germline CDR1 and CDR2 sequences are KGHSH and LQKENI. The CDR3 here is CASSPDRGGYEQYF. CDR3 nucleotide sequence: TGTGCCAGCTCACCAGATAGGGGTGGCTACGAGCAGTACTTC.

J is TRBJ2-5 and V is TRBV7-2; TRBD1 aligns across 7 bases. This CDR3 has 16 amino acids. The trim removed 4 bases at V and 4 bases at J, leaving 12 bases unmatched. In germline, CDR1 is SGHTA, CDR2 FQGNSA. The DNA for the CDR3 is TGTGCCAGCAGCTCCAACAGGGGTTCTCGAGGAGAGACCCAGTACTTC. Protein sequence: CASSSNRGSRGETQYF.

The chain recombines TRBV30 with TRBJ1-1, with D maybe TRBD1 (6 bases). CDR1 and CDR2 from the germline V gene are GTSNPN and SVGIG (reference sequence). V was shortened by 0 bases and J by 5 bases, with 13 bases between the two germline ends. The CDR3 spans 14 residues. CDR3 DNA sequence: TGTGCCTGGAGTGTAGATGGGGGCTGGACTGAAGCTTTCTTT. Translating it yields CAWSVDGGWTEAFF.

The CDR3 loop reads CASSPHITDTQYF. The CDR3 coding sequence is TGTGCCAGCAGCCCACACATTACAGATACGCAGTATTTT. The V gene is TRBV9, the J gene TRBJ2-3; D unclear. Trimming took off 4 bases at V and 3 bases at J, with 9 bases between the two ends. CDR1 is SGDLS and CDR2 is YYNGEE in the germline V gene. The CDR3 runs to 13 residues.

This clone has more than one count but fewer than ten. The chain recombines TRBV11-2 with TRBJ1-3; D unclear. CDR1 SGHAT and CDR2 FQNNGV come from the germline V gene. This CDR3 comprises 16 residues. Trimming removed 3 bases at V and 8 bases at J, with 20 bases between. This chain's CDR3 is CASSFFGSSGIDTIYF. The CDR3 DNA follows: TGTGCCAGCAGCTTTTTCGGGAGTTCGGGGATAGACACCATATATTTT.

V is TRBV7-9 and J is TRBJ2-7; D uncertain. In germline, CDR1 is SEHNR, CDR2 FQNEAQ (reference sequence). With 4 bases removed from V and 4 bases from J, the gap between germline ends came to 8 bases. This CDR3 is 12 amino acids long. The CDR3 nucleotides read TGTGCCAGCAGCTCGTCCGGTTACGAGCAGTACTTC. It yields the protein CASSSSGYEQYF.

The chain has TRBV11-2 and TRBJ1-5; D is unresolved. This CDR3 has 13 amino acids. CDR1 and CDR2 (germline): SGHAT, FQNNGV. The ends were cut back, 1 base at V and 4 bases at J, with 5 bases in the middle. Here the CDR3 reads CASSLGTNQPQHF. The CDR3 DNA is TGTGCCAGCAGCTTAGGTACTAATCAGCCCCAGCATTTT.

The CDR3 coding sequence is TGTGCCAGCAGTTGGGATCTTAGGGAGAGCTCCTACGAGCAGTACTTC. Its translation: CASSWDLRESSYEQYF. This chain connects TRBV28 to TRBJ2-7; TRBD2 might be the D (5 bases). The germline V and J ends were trimmed by 4 bases and 0 bases, with 16 bases remaining between them. The CDR3 contains 16 residues. CDR1 is MDHEN, CDR2 SYDVKM, per germline.

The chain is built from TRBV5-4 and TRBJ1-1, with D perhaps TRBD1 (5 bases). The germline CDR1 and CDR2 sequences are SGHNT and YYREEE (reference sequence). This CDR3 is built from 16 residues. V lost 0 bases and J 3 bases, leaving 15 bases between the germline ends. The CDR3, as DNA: TGTGCCAGCAGCTTGGCCGGCGGGGGGAGGGACACTGAAGCTTTCTTT. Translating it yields CASSLAGGGRDTEAFF.

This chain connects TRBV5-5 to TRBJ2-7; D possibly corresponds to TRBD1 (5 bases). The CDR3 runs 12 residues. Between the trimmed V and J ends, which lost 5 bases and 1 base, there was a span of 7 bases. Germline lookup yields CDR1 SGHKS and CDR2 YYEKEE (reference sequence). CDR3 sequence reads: CASSGQSYEQYF. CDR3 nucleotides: TGTGCCAGCAGTGGACAATCCTACGAGCAGTACTTC.

For the CDR3, the DNA is TGTGCCAGCGGGGCGGGACTAGCGGGGTCAGATACGCAGTATTTT. Its translation: CASGAGLAGSDTQYF. V and J are TRBV6-1 and TRBJ2-3; TRBD2 agrees at 13 bases. CDR1 and CDR2 from the germline V gene are MNHNS and SASEGT. The CDR3 sequence is 15 residues long. Trimming cost V 8 bases and J 4 bases; bases outside gene matches: 6.

The CDR3 loop is CASSLDPRGYEQYF. The CDR3 bases are TGTGCCAGCAGCTTAGATCCCAGGGGCTACGAGCAGTACTTC. The chain joins TRBV11-2 to TRBJ2-7; possible D gene TRBD1, 6 bases. The germline gives CDR1 SGHAT, CDR2 FQNNGV. The CDR3 has 14 amino acids. V was shortened by 0 bases and J by 3 bases, with 9 bases between the two germline ends.

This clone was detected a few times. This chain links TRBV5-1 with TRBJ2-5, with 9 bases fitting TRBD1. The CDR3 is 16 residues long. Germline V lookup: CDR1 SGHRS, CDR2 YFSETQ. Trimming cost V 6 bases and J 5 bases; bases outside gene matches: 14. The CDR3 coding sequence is TGCGCCAGCACCGAATCACCGGGACAGGGCGGGGAGACCCAGTACTTC. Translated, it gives CASTESPGQGGETQYF.

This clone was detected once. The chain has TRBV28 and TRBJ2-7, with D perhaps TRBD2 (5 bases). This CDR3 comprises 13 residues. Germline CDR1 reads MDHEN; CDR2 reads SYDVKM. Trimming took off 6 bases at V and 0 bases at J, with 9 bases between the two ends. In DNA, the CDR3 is TGTGCCAGCAGCCGGACTCTCTCCTACGAGCAGTACTTC. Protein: CASSRTLSYEQYF. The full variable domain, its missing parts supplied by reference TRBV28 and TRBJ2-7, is DVKVTQSSRYLVKRTGEKVFLECVQDMDHENMFWYRQDPGLGLRLIYFSYDVKMKEKGDIPEGYSVSREKKERFSLILESASTNQTSMYLCASSRTLSYEQYFGPGTRLTVT.